The 25 T cell receptor beta chains presented below share a single source sample, sequenced in a study of cytomegalovirus exposure and HLA in healthy donors. 60 Vbeta and 13 Jbeta primers were used in PCR. Produced via immunoSEQ multiplex PCR; TCRdb's table is partial and in-frame only. The sample comprises about 150,000 clones, around three quarters of which are singletons, and approximately 3% rests with the top ten. Sequencing was done on a sample of PBMCs. These receptors were taken from a male donor in good health and CMV-seronegative.

V usage is TRBV12-5 and J usage is TRBJ1-1; D not resolved. Germline V gene sequence: CDR1 LGHNT, CDR2 FRNRAP. Trimming took off 6 bases at V and 4 bases at J, with 9 bases between the two ends. This CDR3 region has 12 residues. This chain's CDR3 is CASGRDSTEAFF. The DNA for the CDR3 is TGTGCTAGTGGACGGGATAGCACTGAAGCTTTCTTT.

The chain carries TRBV5-1 and TRBJ2-5; D gene ambiguous. Germline V gene data show CDR1 as SGHRS and CDR2 as YFSETQ. This CDR3 is 13 amino acids long. V was cut by 4 bases and J by 2 bases, with 9 bases left in between. The CDR3 DNA sequence: TGCGCCAGCAGCCCGACTGGGCAAGAGACCCAGTACTTC. It encodes CASSPTGQETQYF.

The V and J genes are TRBV13 and TRBJ2-3; D is unclear. CDR1 and CDR2 (germline): PRHDT, FYEKMQ (reference sequence). With 6 bases removed from V and 8 bases from J, the gap between germline ends came to 15 bases. The CDR3 consists of 13 residues. Here the CDR3 reads CASSLSESGTQYF. DNA of the CDR3: TGTGCCAGCAGTTTGTCCGAGAGTGGTACGCAGTATTTT.

This clone has just a few counts. This chain joins TRBV25-1 and TRBJ1-5; no definite D call. In germline, CDR1 is MGHDK, CDR2 SYGVNS. Trimming shortened V by 3 bases and J by 7 bases, and 7 bases separated the two germline ends. This CDR3 contains 12 residues. The CDR3 DNA reads as TGTGCCAGCAGTGATAGTAGCCAGCCCCAGCATTTT. Translating it yields CASSDSSQPQHF. The full variable domain, its missing parts supplied by reference TRBV25-1 and TRBJ1-5, is EADIYQTPRYLVIGTGKKITLECSQTMGHDKMYWYQQDPGMELHLIHYSYGVNSTEKGDLSSESTVSRIRTEHFPLTLESARPSHTSQYLCASSDSSQPQHFGDGTRLSIL.

The chain uses TRBV23-1 and TRBJ1-3; possibly TRBD1 for D (5 bases). Being an ORF, TRBV23-1 has a function that is uncertain. The CDR3 totals 18 residues. V lost 0 bases to trimming and J lost 0 bases, with 15 bases between them. CDR3 DNA: TGCGCCAGCAGTCAATCGTACCTCCAGGGACTCTCTGGAAACACCATATATTTT. It codes for CASSQSYLQGLSGNTIYF.

V is TRBV10-3 and J is TRBJ2-2, with 12 bases fitting TRBD1. Unmatched junction bases numbered 5, after V lost 11 bases and J lost 4 bases. The germline V gene has CDR1 ENHRY and CDR2 SYGVKD. The CDR3 extends over 14 amino acids. The chain's CDR3 is CAAGQGASTGELFF. CDR3 DNA sequence: TGTGCCGCGGGACAGGGGGCGTCCACCGGGGAGCTGTTTTTT.

The J gene is TRBJ2-3, the V gene TRBV19; 7 bases line up with TRBD2. The CDR3 totals 16 residues. Germline-derived CDR1 and CDR2 are LNHDA and SQIVND (reference sequence). V trimming: 3 bases; J trimming: 2 bases; junction bases outside the gene matches: 8. The CDR3, as DNA: TGTGCCAGTAGTATTGGAGCGGGGCTTAACACAGATACGCAGTATTTT. Translating it yields CASSIGAGLNTDTQYF.

In regard to this clone: A junction end diverges from the germline sequence, so it may reflect a read error. This chain joins TRBV4-1 and TRBJ2-1; 8 positions agree with TRBD2. This CDR3 comprises 19 residues. Germline V gene lookup returns CDR1 MGHRA and CDR2 YSYEKL. The CDR3 sequence is CASGQVGGVAGGAYNEQFF. DNA for the CDR3: TGCGCCAGCGGCCAAGTAGGAGGGGTCGCGGGAGGAGCCTACAATGAGCAGTTCTTC.

This chain connects TRBV5-6 to TRBJ2-7; possibly TRBD2 for D (7 bases). Trimming took off 4 bases at V and 5 bases at J, with 16 bases between the two ends. CDR1 and CDR2 (germline): SGHDT, YYEEEE. The length of the CDR3 is 14 residues. CDR3 DNA: TGTGCCAGCAGCCCGGGGGGCCGCCGCCACGAGCAGTACTTC. Translated: CASSPGGRRHEQYF.

The rearrangement links TRBV28 to TRBJ1-5; D gene ambiguous. This CDR3 has 13 amino acids. CDR1 MDHEN and CDR2 SYDVKM come from the germline V gene. V gave up 7 bases and J gave up 3 bases, with 10 bases separating them. The CDR3 DNA is TGTGCCAGCACACGGGATAACAATCAGCCCCAGCATTTT. This encodes CASTRDNNQPQHF.

CDR3 nucleotide sequence: TGTGCCAGCAGCTTAGTGGCGGGGTTAATCGAATTCTTC. Protein sequence: CASSLVAGLIEFF. The chain uses TRBV7-2 and TRBJ2-1, with D possibly TRBD2 on 6 matching bases. Germline V lookup: CDR1 SGHTA, CDR2 FQGNSA. Between the trimmed V and J ends, which lost 1 base and 16 bases, there was a span of 17 bases. The CDR3 loop spans 13 amino acids. Full variable domain (remainder filled in from reference TRBV7-2 and TRBJ2-1): GAGVSQSPSNKVTEKGKDVELRCDPISGHTALYWYRQSLGQGLEFLIYFQGNSAPDKSGLPSDRFSAERTGGSVSTLTIQRTQQEDSAVYLCASSLVAGLIEFFGPGTRLTVL.

The V gene is TRBV19, the J gene TRBJ2-7; TRBD2 agrees at 7 bases. V was clipped by 6 bases and J by 0 bases; unmatched bases: 8. This CDR3 is 15 amino acids long. Germline-derived CDR1 and CDR2 are LNHDA and SQIVND (reference sequence). CDR3 region: CASRLSGTNSYEQYF. Here the CDR3 DNA reads TGTGCCAGTAGACTTTCCGGGACTAACTCCTACGAGCAGTACTTC.

The chain carries TRBV7-3 and TRBJ1-6; D not resolved. This CDR3 contains 18 residues. Trimming stripped 2 bases from V and 1 base from J, with 15 bases between. The germline V gene encodes CDR1 SGHTA and CDR2 FQGTGA. Here the CDR3 reads CASSLVGRAASYNSPLHF. As DNA, the CDR3 is TGTGCCAGCAGCTTAGTTGGGAGGGCAGCTTCCTATAATTCACCCCTCCACTTT.

The chain has TRBV6-6 and TRBJ1-2; TRBD1 agrees at 9 bases. The length of the CDR3 is 15 residues. Germline lookup yields CDR1 MNHNY and CDR2 SVGAGI (reference sequence). With 2 bases clipped from V and 3 bases from J, the junction kept 4 bases outside the gene matches. The CDR3 nucleotides are TGTGCCAGCAGTTACCCGGGACAGGGCGACTATGGCTACACCTTC. It codes for CASSYPGQGDYGYTF.

The chain employs TRBV6-5 and TRBJ1-2; TRBD1 is a possible D gene (6 bases). Trimming cost V 5 bases and J 7 bases, with 14 bases left between them. The CDR3 extends over 13 amino acids. The germline gives CDR1 MNHEY, CDR2 SVGAGI. The CDR3, as DNA: TGTGCCAGCAGTACCAGGGGTTCGGGTGGCTACACCTTC. This codes for CASSTRGSGGYTF.

The chain couples TRBV2 to TRBJ2-1; 8 nucleotides align to TRBD2. Germline V gene data show CDR1 as SNHLY and CDR2 as FYNNEI. The CDR3 runs to 17 residues. Trimming at V came to 1 base and at J to 7 bases, leaving 12 bases not matched to a gene. CDR3 DNA sequence: TGTGCCAGCAGTGAAGACCAGCGGGGGCCCCCCAGGAATGAGCAGTTCTTC. Its protein product is CASSEDQRGPPRNEQFF.

V usage is TRBV9 and J usage is TRBJ1-1; 8 nucleotides align to TRBD1. The CDR3 spans 16 residues. Germline-derived CDR1 and CDR2 are SGDLS and YYNGEE. V lost 7 bases and J lost 1; bases outside the gene matches: 12. CDR3 protein: CASGLDREGENTEAFF. CDR3 sequence (DNA): TGTGCCAGCGGTTTGGACAGGGAGGGGGAGAACACTGAAGCTTTCTTT.

This chain links TRBV29-1 with TRBJ2-5; D unclear. This CDR3 has 14 amino acids. Germline V lookup: CDR1 SQVTM, CDR2 ANQGSEA. Trimming shortened V by 5 bases and J by 4 bases, and 17 bases separated the two germline ends. The CDR3 DNA reads TGCAGCGTTTCCCCCGGGTTCTCCCCAGAGACCCAGTACTTC. Translation gives CSVSPGFSPETQYF. Based on the CDR3 plus reference TRBV29-1 and TRBJ2-5, the full variable domain is SAVISQKPSRDICQRGTSLTIQCQVDSQVTMMFWYRQQPGQSLTLIATANQGSEATYESGFVIDKFPISRPNLTFSTLTVSNMSPEDSSIYLCSVSPGFSPETQYFGPGTRLLVL.

The genes are TRBV5-4 and TRBJ2-1, with D maybe TRBD2 (5 bases). Looked up from germline, CDR1 is SGHNT and CDR2 is YYREEE (reference sequence). Trimming shortened V by 4 bases and J by 5 bases, and 16 bases separated the two germline ends. The CDR3 extends over 15 amino acids. As DNA, the CDR3 is TGTGCCAGCAGCCACGAAAACGGGATTAACAATGAGCAGTTCTTC. This translates into CASSHENGINNEQFF.

This rearrangement joins TRBV5-1 to TRBJ2-3; TRBD2 agrees at 7 bases. Germline loops: CDR1 SGHRS, CDR2 YFSETQ. CDR3 size: 15 residues. V trimming: 3 bases; J trimming: 6 bases; junction bases outside the gene matches: 10. CDR3 loop: CASSSTGGRVDTQYF. For the CDR3, the DNA is TGCGCCAGCAGCTCTACGGGGGGACGGGTTGATACGCAGTATTTT.

This chain connects TRBV18 to TRBJ1-5; D remains unclear. Trimming cost V 5 bases and J 2 bases, with 13 bases left between them. This CDR3 has 15 amino acids. Germline V gene lookup returns CDR1 KGHSH and CDR2 LQKENI. DNA of the CDR3: TGTGCCAGCTCAGATTCAGGTTGGGGCAATCAGCCCCAGCATTTT. As protein: CASSDSGWGNQPQHF.

The gene calls are TRBV4-3 and TRBJ2-7; D is unclear. Trimming took 4 bases from V and 6 from J, leaving 16 bases between them. Germline V gene sequence: CDR1 LGHNA, CDR2 YSLEER. The CDR3 runs to 14 residues. The CDR3 protein is CASSRKVSGSEQYF. CDR3 DNA sequence: TGCGCCAGCAGCCGCAAGGTCTCAGGATCCGAGCAGTACTTC.

This chain uses TRBV6-6 with TRBJ2-3; D may be TRBD1 (6 bases). This CDR3 region has 14 residues. V lost 6 bases and J lost 0, with 10 bases in between. From germline, CDR1 is MNHNY and CDR2 SVGAGI (reference sequence). The CDR3 is CASSWTVSTDTQYF. Written as DNA, the CDR3 is TGTGCCAGCAGCTGGACAGTAAGCACAGATACGCAGTATTTT.

The chain is built from TRBV4-2 and TRBJ1-5; D remains ambiguous. Trimming took 4 bases from V and 4 from J, leaving 20 bases between them. The CDR3 is made up of 17 amino acids. Germline values: CDR1 LGHNA, CDR2 YNFKEQ. The CDR3 is CASSLGSAGSENQPQHF. The CDR3, as DNA: TGTGCCAGCAGCCTCGGGTCAGCGGGGTCCGAGAATCAGCCCCAGCATTTT.

V is TRBV4-3 and J is TRBJ2-5, with D tentatively TRBD1 (6 bases). The DNA end is more similar to TRBJ2-7, so the J call may be wrong. The CDR3 has 15 residues. Germline CDR1 LGHNA, CDR2 YSLEER. The CDR3 sequence is CASSHAGVGSYEQYF. The CDR3 region has the DNA TGCGCCAGCAGCCACGCAGGGGTGGGCTCCTACGAGCAGTACTTC.